A single sample is the source of the 8 T cell receptor beta chains below, sequenced in a study of cytotoxic CD8 clonotypes in ibrutinib-treated CLL. Profiled with immunoSEQ multiplex PCR; TCRdb holds only in-frame clones, not every one. The sample yields roughly 220,000 clones, approximately 75% seen once. Sequencing was performed on PBMCs, taken after 12 months of ibrutinib treatment. The receptor source for this set is a human donor with chronic lymphocytic leukemia.

The rearrangement links TRBV5-1 to TRBJ2-7; no firm D call. The CDR3 spans 12 residues. The germline V and J ends were trimmed by 6 bases and 2 bases, with 9 bases remaining between them. CDR1 and CDR2 from the germline V gene are SGHRS and YFSETQ. CDR3 loop: CASTNQAYEQYF. CDR3 in DNA: TGCGCCAGCACCAATCAAGCCTACGAGCAGTACTTC.

The chain links TRBV29-1 to TRBJ1-1, with a possible D match to TRBD1 (5 bases). CDR3 length: 14 amino acids. Trimming left V 4 bases short and J 4 bases short, with 16 bases between. The V gene's germline CDR1 is SQVTM and CDR2 ANQGSEA. As DNA, the CDR3 is TGCAGCGTTGTCATAGGGGCGGATGGCACTGAAGCTTTCTTT. Translation: CSVVIGADGTEAFF. The full variable domain, its missing parts supplied by reference TRBV29-1 and TRBJ1-1, is SAVISQKPSRDICQRGTSLTIQCQVDSQVTMMFWYRQQPGQSLTLIATANQGSEATYESGFVIDKFPISRPNLTFSTLTVSNMSPEDSSIYLCSVVIGADGTEAFFGQGTRLTVV.

This chain connects TRBV29-1 to TRBJ2-2; no clear D. Germline values: CDR1 SQVTM, CDR2 ANQGSEA. The ends were cut back, 4 bases at V and 4 bases at J, with 19 bases in the middle. This CDR3 has 16 residues. The CDR3, as DNA: TGCAGCGTTGGATCATACGTAGGGCGACCCACCGGGGAGCTGTTTTTT. Amino acid sequence: CSVGSYVGRPTGELFF.

This clone has just one count. V usage is TRBV27 and J usage is TRBJ1-1, with D possibly TRBD1 on 5 matching bases. V was pared by 5 bases and J by 4 bases, with 8 bases between. CDR3 length: 12 residues. CDR1 is MNHEY, CDR2 SMNVEV, per germline (reference sequence). CDR3 amino acids: CASSSGGTEAFF. CDR3 coding DNA: TGTGCCAGCAGTAGCGGGGGCACTGAAGCTTTCTTT.

This clone was counted only a few times. The rearrangement links TRBV2 to TRBJ1-6; a weak D match, TRBD1 (5 bases). Germline-derived CDR1 and CDR2 are SNHLY and FYNNEI. The V end lost 3 bases, the J end lost 10 bases, and 16 bases lay between the germline ends. The CDR3 sequence is 15 residues long. This CDR3 reads CASSELEQGRSPLHF. The CDR3 DNA sequence: TGTGCCAGCAGTGAGTTGGAGCAGGGAAGATCACCCCTCCACTTT.

V gene TRBV5-1 combines with J gene TRBJ2-5; TRBD1 matches at 7 bases. Germline CDR1 is SGHRS and CDR2 is YFSETQ. V lost 4 bases to trimming and J lost 7 bases; unmatched junction nucleotides: 7. The CDR3 runs 13 residues. The CDR3 sequence: CASSTDRDGTQYF. CDR3 in DNA: TGCGCCAGCAGCACCGACAGGGACGGGACCCAGTACTTC.

The gene calls are TRBV30 and TRBJ2-1; D might be TRBD2 (7 bases). Per germline, CDR1 GTSNPN and CDR2 SVGIG (reference sequence). The CDR3 is 14 amino acids. Trimming left V 8 bases short and J 6 bases short, with 20 bases between. CDR3 nucleotide sequence: TGTGCCGGGACTTCGGACGGGGGGCCCAATGAGCAGTTCTTC. This encodes CAGTSDGGPNEQFF.

The genes are TRBV4-1 and TRBJ2-1; 7 bases are shared with TRBD2. Germline V CDR1 and CDR2: MGHRA, YSYEKL. The CDR3 has 14 residues. V was clipped by 1 base and J by 9 bases; unmatched bases: 6. The CDR3, as DNA: TGCGCCAGCAGCCAAGCCTCGACTAGCACTGAGCAGTTCTTC. It is translated as CASSQASTSTEQFF.